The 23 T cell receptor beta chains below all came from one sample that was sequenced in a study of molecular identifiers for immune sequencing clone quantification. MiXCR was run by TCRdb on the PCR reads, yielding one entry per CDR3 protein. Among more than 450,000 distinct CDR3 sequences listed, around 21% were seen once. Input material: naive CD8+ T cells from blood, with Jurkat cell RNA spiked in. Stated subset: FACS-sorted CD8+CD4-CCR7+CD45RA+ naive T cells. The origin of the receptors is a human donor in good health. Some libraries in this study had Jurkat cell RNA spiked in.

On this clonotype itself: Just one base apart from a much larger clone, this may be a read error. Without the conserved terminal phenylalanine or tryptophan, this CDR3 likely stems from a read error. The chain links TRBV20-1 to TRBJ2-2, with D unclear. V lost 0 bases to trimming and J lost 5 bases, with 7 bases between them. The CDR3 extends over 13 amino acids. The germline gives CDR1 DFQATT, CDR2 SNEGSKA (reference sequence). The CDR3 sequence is CSARDHKTGELFL. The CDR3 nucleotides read TGCAGTGCTAGAGACCACAAGACCGGGGAGCTGTTTCTT.

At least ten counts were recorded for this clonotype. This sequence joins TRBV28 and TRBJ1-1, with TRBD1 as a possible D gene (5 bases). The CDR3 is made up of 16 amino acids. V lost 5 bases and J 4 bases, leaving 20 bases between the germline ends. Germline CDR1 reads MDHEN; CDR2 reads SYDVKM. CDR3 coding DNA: TGTGCCAGCAGTCCCCACCCGGCGGGGGTGAGCACTGAAGCTTTCTTT. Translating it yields CASSPHPAGVSTEAFF.

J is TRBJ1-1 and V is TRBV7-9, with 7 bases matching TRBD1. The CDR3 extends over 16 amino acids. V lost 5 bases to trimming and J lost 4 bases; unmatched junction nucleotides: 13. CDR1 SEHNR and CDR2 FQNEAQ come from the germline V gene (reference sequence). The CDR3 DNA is TGTGCCAGCAGCCCAGGGGGAAAAGGTTCGAGCACTGAAGCTTTCTTT. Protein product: CASSPGGKGSSTEAFF.

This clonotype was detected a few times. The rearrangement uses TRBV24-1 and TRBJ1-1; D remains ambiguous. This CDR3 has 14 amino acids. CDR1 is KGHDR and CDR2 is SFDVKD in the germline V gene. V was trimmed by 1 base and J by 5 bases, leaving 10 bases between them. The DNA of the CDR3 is TGTGCCACCAGTGATTTAGAGGAAAGAACTGAAGCTTTCTTT. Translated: CATSDLEERTEAFF.

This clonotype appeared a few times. CDR3 in DNA: TGCAGTGCCGGAATCGATGGGCTCATCGAGCAGTACTTC. Protein product: CSAGIDGLIEQYF. The rearrangement links TRBV20-1 to TRBJ2-7, with D uncertain. This CDR3 comprises 13 residues. CDR1 and CDR2 (germline): DFQATT, SNEGSKA (reference sequence). V lost 6 bases, J lost 6 bases, and 18 bases lay in between.

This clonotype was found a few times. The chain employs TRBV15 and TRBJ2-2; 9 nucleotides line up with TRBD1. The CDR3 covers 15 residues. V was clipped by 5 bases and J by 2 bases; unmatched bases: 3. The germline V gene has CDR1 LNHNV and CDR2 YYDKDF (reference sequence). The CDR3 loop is CATSLDRGNTGELFF. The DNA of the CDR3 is TGTGCCACCAGCCTGGACAGGGGAAACACCGGGGAGCTGTTTTTT. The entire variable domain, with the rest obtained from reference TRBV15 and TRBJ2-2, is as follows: DAMVIQNPRYQVTQFGKPVTLSCSQTLNHNVMYWYQQKSSQAPKLLFHYYDKDFNNEADTPDNFQSRRPNTSFCFLDIRSPGLGDTAMYLCATSLDRGNTGELFFGEGSRLTVL.

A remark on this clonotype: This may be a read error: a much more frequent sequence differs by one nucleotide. The CDR3 loop reads CSARNWGASSYEQYF. In DNA form, the CDR3 reads TGCAGTGCTAGAAATTGGGGGGCCAGCTCCTACGAGCAGTACTTC. V and J are TRBV20-1 and TRBJ2-7; D might be TRBD1 or TRBD2, each matching 6 bases. Germline CDR1 is DFQATT and CDR2 is SNEGSKA (reference sequence). This CDR3 is 15 amino acids long. The V end was cut by 2 bases, the J end by 0 bases, with 14 bases between.

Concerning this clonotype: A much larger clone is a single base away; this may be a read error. The CDR3 coding sequence is TGTGCCAGCAGCCCCTCGACGCCGCGATTAACAGATGCGCAGTATTTT. Its translation: CASSPSTPRLTDAQYF. The chain couples TRBV13 to TRBJ2-3, with no clear D. CDR3 length: 16 residues. Germline lookup yields CDR1 PRHDT and CDR2 FYEKMQ (reference sequence).

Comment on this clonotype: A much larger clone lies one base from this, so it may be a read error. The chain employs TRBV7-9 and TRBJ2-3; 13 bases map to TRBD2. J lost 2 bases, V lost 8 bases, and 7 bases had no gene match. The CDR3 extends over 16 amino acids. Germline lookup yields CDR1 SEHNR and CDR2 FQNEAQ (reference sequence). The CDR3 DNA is TGTGCCAGCGGCACCGGGACTAGCGGGATCACAGATACGCAGTATTTT. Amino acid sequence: CASGTGTSGITDTQYF. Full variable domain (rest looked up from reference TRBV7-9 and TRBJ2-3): DTGVSQNPRHKITKRGQNVTFRCDPISEHNRLYWYRQTLGQGPEFLTYFQNEAQLEKSRLLSDRFSAERPKGSFSTLEIQRTEQGDSAMYLCASGTGTSGITDTQYFGPGTRLTVL.

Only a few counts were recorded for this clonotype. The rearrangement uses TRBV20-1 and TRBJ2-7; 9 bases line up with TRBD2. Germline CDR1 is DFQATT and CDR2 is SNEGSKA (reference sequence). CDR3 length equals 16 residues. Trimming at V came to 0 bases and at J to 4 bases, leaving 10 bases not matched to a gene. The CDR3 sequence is CSARDQASGRIYEQYF. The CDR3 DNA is TGCAGTGCTAGAGATCAGGCGAGCGGGAGGATATACGAGCAGTACTTC.

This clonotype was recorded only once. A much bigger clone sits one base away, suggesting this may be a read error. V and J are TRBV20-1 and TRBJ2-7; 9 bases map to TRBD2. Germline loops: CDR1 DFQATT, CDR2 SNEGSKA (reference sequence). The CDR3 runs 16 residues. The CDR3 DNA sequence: TGCAGTGCTAGTGTAGCGGGAGCATCCCGCTCCTACGAGCGGTACTTC. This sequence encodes CSASVAGASRSYERYF.

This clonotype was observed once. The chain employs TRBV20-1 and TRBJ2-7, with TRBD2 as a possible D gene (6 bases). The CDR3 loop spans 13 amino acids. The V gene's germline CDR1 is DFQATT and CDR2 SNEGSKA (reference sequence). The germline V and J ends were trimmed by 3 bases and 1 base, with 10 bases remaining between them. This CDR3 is CSASGGISYEQYF. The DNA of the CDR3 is TGCAGTGCTAGCGGGGGTATATCCTACGAGCAGTACTTC.

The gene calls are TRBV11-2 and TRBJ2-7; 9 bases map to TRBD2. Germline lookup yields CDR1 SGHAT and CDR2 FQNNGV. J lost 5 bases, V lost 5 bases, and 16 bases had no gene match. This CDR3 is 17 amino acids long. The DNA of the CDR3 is TGTGCCAGCAGCCAAGAGCCCCTCCCCAGCGGGGGGAACGAGCAGTACTTC. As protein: CASSQEPLPSGGNEQYF.

The DNA for the CDR3 is TGCAGTGCTAGAGAAAGGCGGGAAGCCTACAATGAGCAGTTCTTC. Its translation: CSARERREAYNEQFF. This chain uses TRBV20-1 with TRBJ2-1; TRBD2 is a possible D gene (6 bases). The CDR3 length is 15 residues. Germline CDR1 is DFQATT and CDR2 is SNEGSKA (reference sequence). The V gene lost 0 bases and the J gene lost 2 bases, with 11 bases spanning the gap.

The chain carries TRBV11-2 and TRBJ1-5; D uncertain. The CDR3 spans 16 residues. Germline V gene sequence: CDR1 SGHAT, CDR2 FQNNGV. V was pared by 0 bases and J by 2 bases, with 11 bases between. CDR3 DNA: TGTGCCAGCAGCTTAGACGGCAGCTTCGGCAATCAGCCCCAGCATTTT. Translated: CASSLDGSFGNQPQHF.

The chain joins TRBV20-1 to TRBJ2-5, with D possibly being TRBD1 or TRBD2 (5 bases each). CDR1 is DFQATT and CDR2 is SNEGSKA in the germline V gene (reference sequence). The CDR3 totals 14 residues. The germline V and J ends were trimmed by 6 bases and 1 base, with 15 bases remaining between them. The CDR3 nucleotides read TGCAGTGCGCCCGGGACGGAGTCCCAAGAGACCCAGTACTTC. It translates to CSAPGTESQETQYF.

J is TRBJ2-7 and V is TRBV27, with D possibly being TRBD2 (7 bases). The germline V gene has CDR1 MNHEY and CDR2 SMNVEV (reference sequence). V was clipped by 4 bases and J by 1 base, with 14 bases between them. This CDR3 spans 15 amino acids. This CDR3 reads CASSSRGGGSYEQYF. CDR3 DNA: TGTGCCAGCAGTTCCCGCGGGGGCGGGTCCTACGAGCAGTACTTC.

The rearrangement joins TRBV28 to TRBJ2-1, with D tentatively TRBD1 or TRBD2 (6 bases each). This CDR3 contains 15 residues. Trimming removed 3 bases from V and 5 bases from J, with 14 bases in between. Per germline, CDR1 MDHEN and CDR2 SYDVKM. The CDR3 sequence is CASSFRGARDNEQFF. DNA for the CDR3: TGTGCCAGCAGTTTTAGGGGGGCACGGGACAATGAGCAGTTCTTC.

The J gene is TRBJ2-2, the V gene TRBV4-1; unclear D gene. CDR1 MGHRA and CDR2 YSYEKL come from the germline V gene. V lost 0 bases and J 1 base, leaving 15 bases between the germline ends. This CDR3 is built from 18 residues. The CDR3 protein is CASSQDVWTIQNTGELFF. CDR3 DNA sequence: TGCGCCAGCAGCCAAGATGTTTGGACGATCCAGAACACCGGGGAGCTGTTTTTT.

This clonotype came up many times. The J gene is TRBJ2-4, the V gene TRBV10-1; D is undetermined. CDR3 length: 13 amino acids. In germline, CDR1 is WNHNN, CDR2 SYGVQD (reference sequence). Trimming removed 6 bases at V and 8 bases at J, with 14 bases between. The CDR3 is CASSRTPWDIQYF. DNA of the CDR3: TGCGCCAGCAGCCGGACCCCTTGGGACATTCAGTACTTC.

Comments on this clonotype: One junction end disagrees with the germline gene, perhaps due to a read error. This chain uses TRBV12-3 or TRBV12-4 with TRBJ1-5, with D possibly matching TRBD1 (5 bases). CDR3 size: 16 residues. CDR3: CASSLAATDANQPQRF. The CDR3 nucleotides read TGTGCCAGCAGTTTGGCCGCGACAGACGCAAATCAGCCCCAGCGTTTT.

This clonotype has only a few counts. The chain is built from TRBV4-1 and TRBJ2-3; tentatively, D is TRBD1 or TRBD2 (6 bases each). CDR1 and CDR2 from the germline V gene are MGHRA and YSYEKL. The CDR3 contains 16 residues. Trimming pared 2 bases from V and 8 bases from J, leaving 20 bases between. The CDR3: CASSQLAGTNSRTQYF. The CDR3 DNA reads TGCGCCAGCAGCCAACTTGCGGGGACAAATTCTCGTACGCAGTATTTT.

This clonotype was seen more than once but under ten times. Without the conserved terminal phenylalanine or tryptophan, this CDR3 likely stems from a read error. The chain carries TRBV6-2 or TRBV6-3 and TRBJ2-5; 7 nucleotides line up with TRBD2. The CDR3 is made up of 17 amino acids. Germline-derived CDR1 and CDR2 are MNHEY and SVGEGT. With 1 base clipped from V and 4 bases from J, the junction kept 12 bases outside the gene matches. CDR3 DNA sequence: TGTGCCAGCAGTTACTTAGTCGTCCAGGGAGGGCGAGAGACCCAGTACCTC. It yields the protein CASSYLVVQGGRETQYL.